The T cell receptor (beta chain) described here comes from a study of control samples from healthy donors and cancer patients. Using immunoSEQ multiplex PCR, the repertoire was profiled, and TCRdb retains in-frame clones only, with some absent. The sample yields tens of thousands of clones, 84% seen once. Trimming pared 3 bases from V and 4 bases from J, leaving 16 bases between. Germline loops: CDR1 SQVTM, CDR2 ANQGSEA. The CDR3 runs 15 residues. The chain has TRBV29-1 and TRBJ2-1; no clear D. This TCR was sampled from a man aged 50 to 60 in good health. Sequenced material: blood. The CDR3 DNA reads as TGCAGCGTTGATCCGTCAGGCCCTCCATACAATGAGCAGTTCTTC. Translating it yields CSVDPSGPPYNEQFF.